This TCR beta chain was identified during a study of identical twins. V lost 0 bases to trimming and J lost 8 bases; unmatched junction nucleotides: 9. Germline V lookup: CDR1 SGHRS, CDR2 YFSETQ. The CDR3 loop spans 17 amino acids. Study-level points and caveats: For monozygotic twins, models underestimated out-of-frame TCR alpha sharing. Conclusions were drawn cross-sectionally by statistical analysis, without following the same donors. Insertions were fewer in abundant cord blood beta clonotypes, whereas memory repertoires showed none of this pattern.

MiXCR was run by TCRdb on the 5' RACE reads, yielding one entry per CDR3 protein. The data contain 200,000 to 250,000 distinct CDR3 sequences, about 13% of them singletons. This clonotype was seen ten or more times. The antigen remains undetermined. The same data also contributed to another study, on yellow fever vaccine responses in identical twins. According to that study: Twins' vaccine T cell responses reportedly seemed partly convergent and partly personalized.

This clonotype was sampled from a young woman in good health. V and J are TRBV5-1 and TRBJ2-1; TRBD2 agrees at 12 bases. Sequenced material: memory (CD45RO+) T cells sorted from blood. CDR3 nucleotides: TGCGCCAGCAGCTTGGTTTTAAGGACTAGCGGGACCTATGAGCAGTTCTTC. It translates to CASSLVLRTSGTYEQFF.